The clone carrying this T cell receptor (beta chain) was detected a few times. The CDR3 sequence is 13 residues long. Per the germline V gene, CDR1 is MNHNY and CDR2 is SVGAGI (reference sequence). The V gene end was trimmed by 6 bases and the J gene end by 6 bases; junction bases not matched to a gene: 5. This record comes from a study of T-cell memory formation after mild COVID-19. TCRdb analysed the 5' RACE reads with MiXCR anew, one entry per CDR3 protein. This table has hundreds of thousands of distinct CDR3 sequences, roughly 19% appearing once. This TCR was sampled from a man aged 18 to 35 who had mild COVID-19 (a few samples of this study predate the infection). Cell type and time point are not known. The material sequenced was PBMCs or a T cell subset sorted from them (not recorded which). V usage is TRBV6-6 and J usage is TRBJ1-2; 9 bases map to TRBD1. CDR3 DNA: TGTGCCAGCAGCGAAACAGGGGGCAATGGCTACACCTTC. This codes for CASSETGGNGYTF.